This T cell receptor (beta chain) appears in the sequencing data of a study of cytomegalovirus exposure and HLA in healthy donors. Overall study findings and caveats: V- and J-gene trimming of TCR beta was linked (in a later analysis) to a missense DCLRE1C variant. TRBV6-2, TRBV6-3 and some other V segments were excluded as indistinguishable.

Concerning this clone itself: As yet, its antigen is unknown.

PCR amplification relied on 60 Vbeta primers (plus 13 Jbeta primers). TCRdb's table, derived via immunoSEQ multiplex PCR, lists solely in-frame clones and lacks some. Here the sample spans over 95,000 clones, around 82% being singletons. V lost 0 bases and J lost 4; bases outside the gene matches: 17. The CDR3 has 18 amino acids. Germline loops: CDR1 GTSNPN, CDR2 SVGIG (reference sequence). The chain uses TRBV30 and TRBJ1-2; 7 bases agree with TRBD1. The source material was PBMCs. This sequence was found in a man aged 35-49 years in good health and CMV-seronegative. In nucleotides, the CDR3 is TGTGCCTGGAGTGTAAAGGGGGCAGGGGCGGGTGTTGGCTATGGCTACACCTTC. Protein: CAWSVKGAGAGVGYGYTF.